The 3 T cell receptor beta chains in this list originate from one sample, sequenced in a study of T cells in Graves' hyperthyroidism and ophthalmopathy. Amplification of TCR beta CDR3 regions used RNA as the template. The HTBI primer set was used in a first-round RT-PCR of the TCR CDR3. TCRdb analysed the multiplex PCR reads with MiXCR anew, one entry per CDR3 protein. The sample holds hundreds of thousands of distinct CDR3 sequences, 15% to 18% seen once. Sequenced input: blood. The receptors originated from a woman between 18 and 29 years old with Graves' hyperthyroidism.

This clonotype was seen more than once but under ten times. The chain is built from TRBV4-1 and TRBJ1-4, with unresolved D. V was trimmed by 4 bases and J by 8 bases, leaving 11 bases between them. Germline V gene data show CDR1 as MGHRA and CDR2 as YSYEKL. This CDR3 has 13 residues. CDR3 protein: CASSPLQREKLFF. CDR3 in DNA: TGCGCCAGCAGCCCTCTCCAGAGGGAAAAACTGTTTTTT.

The sample holds many counts of this clonotype. The chain couples TRBV12-3 or TRBV12-4 to TRBJ2-3; the D is unclear. Trimming stripped 2 bases from V and 1 base from J, with 7 bases between. The CDR3 runs 14 residues. CDR3 sequence (DNA): TGTGCCAGCAGTTTAAGTACTGGCACAGATACGCAGTATTTT. Residues: CASSLSTGTDTQYF.

This clonotype was recorded at least ten times. The genes are TRBV20-1 and TRBJ2-5; 10 nucleotides agree with TRBD2. The CDR3 spans 15 residues. The germline gives CDR1 DFQATT, CDR2 SNEGSKA (reference sequence). J was trimmed by 7 bases and V by 3 bases; bases with no gene match: 11. The CDR3 DNA reads TGCAGTGCTAGTTCCGGACTAGCGGCATTTACGACCCAGTACTTC. This gives the protein CSASSGLAAFTTQYF.